This T cell receptor beta chain was identified in a study of blood T cell repertoires in COVID-19. Sequenced by immunoSEQ multiplex PCR; TCRdb stores in-frame clones only, minus some. This sample carries about 50,000 clones, just under 90% of them seen once, and the ten largest clones take around 9%. V was cut by 7 bases and J by 4 bases, with 14 bases left in between. CDR1 and CDR2 (germline): MNHNY, SVGAGI (reference sequence). The CDR3 contains 13 residues. Sequencing was done on a sample of peripheral blood. V gene TRBV6-6 combines with J gene TRBJ2-7; TRBD2 is a possible D gene (7 bases). The TCR sequence derives from a man at least 80 years old with active or convalescent COVID-19. The CDR3: CASNLGGAYEQYF. CDR3 bases: TGTGCCAGCAACCTGGGGGGGGCATACGAGCAGTACTTC.